This TCR beta chain is from a study of blood T cell repertoires in COVID-19. Study-wide context: COVID-19 samples from acute and convalescent phases originated in the United States, Italy and Spain.

Per the authors' pipeline: Reference gene primer amplification in the assay estimated nucleated cell counts. This table comes from immunoSEQ multiplex PCR, and its TCRdb copy is limited to in-frame clones, with some not included. The DNA gave D and trimming, while V, J and clone size come from that table. This sample yields 40,000 to 50,000 clones, of which about 88% are seen a single time; 5% belongs to the top ten. CDR1 is DFQATT, CDR2 SNEGSKA, per germline (reference sequence). The CDR3 has 11 amino acids. Deletions cut 6 bases from V and 8 bases from J, with 13 bases between. Sequencing was performed on peripheral blood. The sequence was collected from a man aged 35-49 years with active COVID-19. The genes are TRBV20-1 and TRBJ1-2; no reliable D call. The CDR3, as DNA: TGCAGTGCCCGAGTCCAACGAGGCTACACCTTC. Protein: CSARVQRGYTF.